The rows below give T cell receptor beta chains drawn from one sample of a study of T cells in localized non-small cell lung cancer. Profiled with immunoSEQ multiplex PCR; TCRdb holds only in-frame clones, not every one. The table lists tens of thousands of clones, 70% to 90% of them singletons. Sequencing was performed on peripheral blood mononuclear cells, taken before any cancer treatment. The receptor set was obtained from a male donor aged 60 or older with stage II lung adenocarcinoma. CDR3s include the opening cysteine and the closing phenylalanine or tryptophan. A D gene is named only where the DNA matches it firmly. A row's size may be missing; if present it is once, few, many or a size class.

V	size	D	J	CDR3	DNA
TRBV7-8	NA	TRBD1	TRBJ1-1	CASSSDRGTEAFF	TGTGCCAGCAGCTCAGACAGGGGCACTGAAGCTTTCTTT
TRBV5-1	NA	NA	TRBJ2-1	CASSPTTMGLMDEQFF	TGCGCCAGCAGCCCCACGACAATGGGACTCATGGATGAGCAGTTCTTC
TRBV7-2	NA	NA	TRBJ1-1	CASSLVQTRPNTEAFF	TGTGCCAGCAGCTTAGTACAGACCAGACCGAACACTGAAGCTTTCTTT
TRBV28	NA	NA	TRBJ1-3	CASIPGNSGNTIYF	TGTGCCAGCATCCCGGGCAACTCTGGAAACACCATATATTTT
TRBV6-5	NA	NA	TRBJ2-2	CASSDAGELFF	TGTGCCAGCAGTGACGCCGGGGAGCTGTTTTTT
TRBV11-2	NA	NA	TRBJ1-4	CASSLTWANEKLFF	TGTGCCAGCAGCCTGACGTGGGCTAATGAAAAACTGTTTTTT
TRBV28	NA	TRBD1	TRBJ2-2	CASRMGQIGTGELFF	TGTGCCAGCAGAATGGGACAGATTGGCACCGGGGAGCTGTTTTTT
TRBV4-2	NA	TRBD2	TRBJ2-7	CASSQDFSGSGYEQYF	TGTGCCAGCAGCCAAGATTTCAGCGGGAGTGGATACGAGCAGTACTTC
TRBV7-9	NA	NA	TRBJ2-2	CASSSRPIDSPTGELFF	TGTGCCAGCAGCTCGAGACCTATTGACAGCCCCACCGGGGAGCTGTTTTTT
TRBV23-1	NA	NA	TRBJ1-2	CASSLRTAGYTF	TGCGCCAGCAGTCTCCGGACGGCTGGCTACACCTTC
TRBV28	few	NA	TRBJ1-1	CASSRPSSRGRDTEAFF	TGTGCCAGCAGCCGTCCGAGTTCCCGGGGGCGGGACACTGAAGCTTTCTTT
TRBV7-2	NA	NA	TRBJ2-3	CASSLVPSPGREADTQYF	TGTGCCAGCAGCTTAGTCCCCTCTCCGGGTCGAGAAGCAGATACGCAGTATTTT
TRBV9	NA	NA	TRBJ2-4	CASSVDHLNIQYF	TGTGCCAGCAGCGTAGATCACCTAAACATTCAGTACTTC
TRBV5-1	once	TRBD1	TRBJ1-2	CASSRTGDDGGYTF	TGCGCCAGCAGCCGGACAGGGGACGATGGCGGCTACACCTTC
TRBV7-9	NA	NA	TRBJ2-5	CASMEETQYF	TGTGCCAGCATGGAAGAGACCCAGTACTTC
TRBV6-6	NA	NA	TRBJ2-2	CASRDTGELFF	TGTGCCAGCAGGGACACCGGGGAGCTGTTTTTT
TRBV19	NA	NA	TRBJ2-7	CASSIGLQRLGEQYF	TGTGCCAGTAGTATAGGTCTCCAGCGTTTGGGCGAGCAGTACTTC
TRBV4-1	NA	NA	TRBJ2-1	CASSQEGGFSYNEQFF	TGCGCCAGCAGCCAAGAGGGGGGATTCTCCTACAATGAGCAGTTCTTC
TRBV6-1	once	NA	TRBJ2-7	CASISGKTYEQYF	TGTGCCAGCATATCCGGGAAAACATACGAGCAGTACTTC
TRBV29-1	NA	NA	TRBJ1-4	CRVLKGANEKLFF	TGCAGGGTCTTAAAAGGGGCTAATGAAAAACTGTTTTTT
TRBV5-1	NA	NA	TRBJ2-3	CASSRDGTDTQYF	TGCGCCAGCAGCCGGGATGGCACAGATACGCAGTATTTT
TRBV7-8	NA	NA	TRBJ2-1	CASSQTGTSYNEQFF	TGTGCCAGCAGCCAAACCGGGACAAGCTACAATGAGCAGTTCTTC
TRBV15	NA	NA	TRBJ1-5	CATSRDRGNQPQHF	TGTGCCACCAGCAGAGACCGTGGCAATCAGCCCCAGCATTTT
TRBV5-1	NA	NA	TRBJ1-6	CASSPTGRSANSPLHF	TGCGCCAGCAGCCCTACAGGGAGGTCGGCGAATTCACCCCTCCACTTT
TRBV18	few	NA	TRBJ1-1	CASSPRVSEAFF	TGTGCCAGCTCACCCCGGGTTTCTGAAGCTTTCTTT
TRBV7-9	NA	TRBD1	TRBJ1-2	CASSPGDRNYGYTF	TGTGCCAGCAGCCCGGGGGACAGGAACTATGGCTACACCTTC
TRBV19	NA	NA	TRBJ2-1	CASNVLGAHNEQFF	TGTGCCAGTAACGTACTAGGGGCCCACAATGAGCAGTTCTTC
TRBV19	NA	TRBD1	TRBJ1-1	CASSFSLRGPTAFF	TGTGCCAGTAGTTTCTCCCTAAGGGGGCCAACAGCTTTCTTT
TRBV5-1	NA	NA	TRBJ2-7	CASSMDRAYEQYF	TGCGCCAGCAGCATGGACAGAGCCTACGAGCAGTACTTC
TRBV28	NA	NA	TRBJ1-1	CASSLVGDTEAFF	TGTGCCAGCAGTTTAGTGGGGGACACTGAAGCTTTCTTT
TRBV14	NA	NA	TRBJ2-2	CASSRGTYTGELFF	TGTGCCAGCAGCCGCGGGACTTACACCGGGGAGCTGTTTTTT
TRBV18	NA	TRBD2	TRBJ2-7	CASSPPSGSSEQYF	TGTGCCAGCTCACCACCTAGCGGGAGTAGTGAGCAGTACTTC
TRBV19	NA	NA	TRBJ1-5	CASRRVDTQPQHF	TGTGCCAGTAGAAGGGTAGATACCCAGCCCCAGCATTTT
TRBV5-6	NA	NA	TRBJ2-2	CASSRSIWTGTTGELFF	TGTGCCAGCAGCCGATCAATATGGACCGGGACTACCGGGGAGCTGTTTTTT
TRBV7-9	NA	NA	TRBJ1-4	CASSFQGMDEKLFF	TGTGCCAGCAGCTTTCAGGGGATGGATGAAAAACTGTTTTTT